The clone carrying this TCR beta chain was seen at least ten times. TCRdb itself ran the RT-PCR reads through MiXCR, one entry per CDR3 protein. The profile covers around 700,000 distinct CDR3 sequences, with 14% appearing a single time and 3% to 4.5% taken by the ten largest. Trimming shortened V by 2 bases and J by 5 bases, and 14 bases separated the two germline ends. This CDR3 is built from 15 residues. Germline values: CDR1 SGHDT, CDR2 YYEEEE. The sample was memory CD4+ T cells from blood. This sequence was found in a female donor in good health, serving as a healthy control. The chain links TRBV5-6 to TRBJ2-1; weak D call: TRBD1 (5 bases). In DNA form, the CDR3 reads TGTGCCAGCAGCTTACAGGAAGCAAGGAACAATGAGCAGTTCTTC. Protein product: CASSLQEARNNEQFF. The full variable domain, rest sourced from reference TRBV5-6 and TRBJ2-1, is DAGVTQSPTHLIKTRGQQVTLRCSPKSGHDTVSWYQQALGQGPQFIFQYYEEEERQRGNFPDRFSGHQFPNYSSELNVNALLLGDSALYLCASSLQEARNNEQFFGPGTRLTVL.